This is a list of T cell receptor beta chains from one sample in a study of cytotoxic CD8 clonotypes in ibrutinib-treated CLL. Profiled with immunoSEQ multiplex PCR; TCRdb holds only in-frame clones, not every one. The sample carries 30,000 to 40,000 clones, approximately 69% recorded once. Sequences were derived from PBMCs, sampled before ibrutinib treatment. Every receptor here comes from a human donor with chronic lymphocytic leukemia. The CDR3 runs from the conserved cysteine through the conserved F or W. A D gene is named only where the DNA matches it firmly. Only some rows state a clone size, as once, few, many or a class for expanded clones.

clone_size j_call d_call v_call cdr3_nt cdr3_aa
- TRBJ1-5 - TRBV2 TGTGCCAGCAGGGACCCCGGGTGGAATCAGCCCCAGCATTTT CASRDPGWNQPQHF
- TRBJ2-3 - TRBV7-9 TGTGCCAGCAGCCCGGGGGTTCCAGATACGCAGTATTTT CASSPGVPDTQYF
- TRBJ2-7 - TRBV5-1 TGCGCCAGCATGGACAACCCTGGACGGGACGAGCAGTACTTC CASMDNPGRDEQYF
few TRBJ1-4 - TRBV13 TGTGCCAGCAGCTCAGGGGACCGGGAAAAACTGTTTTTT CASSSGDREKLFF
- TRBJ2-1 TRBD2 TRBV27 TGTGCCAGCAGTCCCGGACTAGCGGGGGGTTCCTACAATGAGCAGTTCTTC CASSPGLAGGSYNEQFF
few TRBJ2-2 - TRBV7-7 TGTGCCAGCAGATCCGTACAGACCACCGGGGAGCTGTTTTTT CASRSVQTTGELFF
few TRBJ1-2 - TRBV2 TGTGCCAGCAGTGAAATTTCAGGGTACGGCTACACCTTC CASSEISGYGYTF
- TRBJ2-7 - TRBV18 TGTGCCAGCTCACCTCGCAGGGGATATTACGAGCAGTACTTC CASSPRRGYYEQYF
- TRBJ2-7 - TRBV2 TGTGCCAGCAGTATTATCGGGGGCATGACCTACGAGCAGTACTTC CASSIIGGMTYEQYF
few TRBJ2-3 - TRBV7-9 TGTGCCAGCAGCTTACTTCTAGCAGCAGATACGCAGTATTTT CASSLLLAADTQYF
- TRBJ2-7 TRBD2 TRBV7-8 TGTGCCAGCAGCCGTGGTCTTACTAGCGGGAGCTCCTACGAGCAGTACTTC CASSRGLTSGSSYEQYF
- TRBJ1-2 TRBD1 TRBV5-6 TGTGCCAGCAGCTTGATGGGACAGGGGGCCTCCGGCGGCTACACCTTC CASSLMGQGASGGYTF
- TRBJ2-5 - TRBV7-9 TGTGCCAGCAGCCTCCGGGACCCGTCCGGGGCCCAGTACTTC CASSLRDPSGAQYF
few TRBJ1-6 TRBD1 TRBV5-1 TGCGCCAGCAGCTTGGAGCTCGGGACAGCGGCGTCACCCCTCCACTTT CASSLELGTAASPLHF
few TRBJ2-1 TRBD2 TRBV28 TGTGCCAGCAGTTTAGGGGCTAGCGGGGGATACAATGAGCAGTTCTTC CASSLGASGGYNEQFF
- TRBJ2-7 - TRBV7-9 TGTGCCAGCAGCAAAATGGGACAAGCCTACGAGCAGTACTTC CASSKMGQAYEQYF
- TRBJ1-2 - TRBV28 TGTGCCAGCAGAGGCACCTTCATCCCGGGACCGCAGGAGAGCTACACCTTC CASRGTFIPGPQESYTF
- TRBJ2-1 - TRBV27 TGTGCCAGCAGTATCCTCGGAGTCTACAATGAGCAGTTCTTC CASSILGVYNEQFF
once TRBJ2-7 - TRBV15 TGTGCCACCAGCAGAGATCGTGGCAACTCCTACGAGCAGTACTTC CATSRDRGNSYEQYF
few TRBJ2-7 - TRBV28 TGTGCCAGCGGGAGCCAGAGCTCCTACGAGCAGTACTTC CASGSQSSYEQYF
once TRBJ1-4 - TRBV28 TGTGCCAGCAGTTTATATTCCCCAGTGGGGGAAGAAAAACTGTTTTTT CASSLYSPVGEEKLFF
- TRBJ1-1 - TRBV20-1 TGCAGTGCTAGTCGCACTGAAGCTTTCTTT CSASRTEAFF
once TRBJ1-1 - TRBV7-9 TGTGCCAGCAGCATAGGAGGATCCAGCACTGAAGCTTTCTTT CASSIGGSSTEAFF
- TRBJ1-5 TRBD1 TRBV7-2 TGTGCCAGCAGCTTTAGCGGGACAGCCAATCAGCCCCAGCATTTT CASSFSGTANQPQHF
once TRBJ2-1 TRBD2 TRBV6-1 TGTGCCAGCAGTGCCCAACTAGCGGGGATTTCCTACAATGAGCAGTTCTTC CASSAQLAGISYNEQFF
- TRBJ2-3 TRBD2 TRBV7-3 TGTGCCAGCAGCTTTCTTGGACTAGCGGGAGGGGGCGATACGCAGTATTTT CASSFLGLAGGGDTQYF
- TRBJ1-5 - TRBV7-2 TGTGCCAGCAGCTTGAACGGGGACAATCAGCCCCAGCATTTT CASSLNGDNQPQHF
- TRBJ1-4 TRBD1 TRBV15 TGTGCCACCAGCAGAGATCCGTGGACAGGGGGCTATGAAAAACTGTTTTTT CATSRDPWTGGYEKLFF
few TRBJ1-5 - TRBV6-1 TGTGCCAGCAGTGAGCAGGGTCTCGTCGGTCAGCCCCAGCATTTT CASSEQGLVGQPQHF
- TRBJ2-7 TRBD1 TRBV28 TGTGCCAGCACCCGACCCCGGGACAGCTCCTACGAGCAGTACTTC CASTRPRDSSYEQYF
once TRBJ1-2 - TRBV2 TGTGCCAGCAGTGAATCTCTGGGAGGAGGGCTAGACTATGGCTACACCTTC CASSESLGGGLDYGYTF
- TRBJ1-2 TRBD1 TRBV6-6 TGTGCCAGCAGTTCTTCCGGGACAGGGAACTATGGCTACACCTTC CASSSSGTGNYGYTF
- TRBJ1-6 - TRBV11-2 TGTGCCAGCAGCTTAGGTGTCCGAGCCTATTCACCCCTCCACTTT CASSLGVRAYSPLHF
- TRBJ2-5 - TRBV7-7 TGTGCTAGCAGCTTATGGCCGGGAGTACAAGAGACCCAGTACTTC CASSLWPGVQETQYF
- TRBJ2-3 - TRBV18 TGTGCCAGCTCACCACCGGTCGGAGGGGCGGGCTATACGCAGTATTTT CASSPPVGGAGYTQYF
- TRBJ1-2 - TRBV6-6 TGTGCCAGCACCTTCCTCGGGGGTCTCTATGGCTACACCTTC CASTFLGGLYGYTF
once TRBJ1-5 TRBD1 TRBV5-8 TGTGCCAGCAGCTTGGAGTTCACAGGGGCCCTCGGCAATCAGCCCCAGCATTTT CASSLEFTGALGNQPQHF
- TRBJ1-5 - TRBV28 TGTGCCAGCAGTTTAAAAAGTTCGGGTCGGAATCAGCCCCAGCATTTT CASSLKSSGRNQPQHF
- TRBJ1-1 - TRBV6-5 TGTGCCAGCAGTTTTGTCTTAAACACTGAAGCTTTCTTT CASSFVLNTEAFF
- TRBJ2-7 - TRBV18 TGTGCCAGCTCACTTATCTCAGATCTCTACGAGCAGTACTTC CASSLISDLYEQYF
- TRBJ2-7 TRBD2 TRBV7-3 TGTGCCAGCAGCCAACATTGGACTAGCGGCCAGGTGCAGTACTTC CASSQHWTSGQVQYF
- TRBJ2-2 - TRBV6-6 TGTGCCAGCAGGCGACAAACTTACACCGGGGAGCTGTTTTTT CASRRQTYTGELFF
- TRBJ2-1 - TRBV7-2 TGTGCCAGCAGCTTCCCTACAGGGTACAATGAGCAGTTCTTC CASSFPTGYNEQFF
few TRBJ1-1 - TRBV28 TGTGCCAGCGCGATGGGTGGCGCTGAAGCTTTCTTT CASAMGGAEAFF
- TRBJ2-7 TRBD1 TRBV27 TGTGCCAGCAGTTTCTCGGGTAGGGCAGGGGGCTCCTACGAGCAGTACTTC CASSFSGRAGGSYEQYF
- TRBJ1-1 - TRBV4-1 TGCGCCAGCAGCCAAGGATGGGGGAAGAACACTGAAGCTTTCTTT CASSQGWGKNTEAFF
once TRBJ1-6 - TRBV27 TGTGCCAGCAGTTTATCGATCGGGGGCTTGTCCTATAATTCACCCCTCCACTTT CASSLSIGGLSYNSPLHF
- TRBJ1-1 - TRBV6-5 TGTGCCAGCAGTTATGGGGGATGGGAAAAAAACACTGAAGCTTTCTTT CASSYGGWEKNTEAFF
few TRBJ2-7 TRBD2 TRBV9 TGTGCCAGCAGCCCCTCTCCCGGACTAGCGGACTACGAGCAGTACTTC CASSPSPGLADYEQYF
- TRBJ2-4 - TRBV5-1 TGCGCCAGCAGCCCTGACGCCGGGACCACTAACATTCAGTACTTC CASSPDAGTTNIQYF
- TRBJ2-5 - TRBV29-1 TGCAGCGTTGAATCGGCAGGCTACCAAGAGACCCAGTACTTC CSVESAGYQETQYF
few TRBJ2-7 TRBD2 TRBV28 TGTGCCAGCAGCCGACTAGCGGGGGGCTACGAGCAGTACTTC CASSRLAGGYEQYF